Shown below are 25 T cell receptor beta chains from a single sample sequenced in a study of T-cell memory formation after mild COVID-19. TCRdb fed the 5' RACE reads into MiXCR, producing one record per CDR3 protein. The table includes 220,000 or so distinct CDR3 sequences, 9.5% to 10% detected once. The sequencing sample was made of PBMCs or a T cell subset sorted from them (not recorded which). These receptors all stem from a man aged 18 to 30 who had mild COVID-19 (a few samples of this study predate the infection). Cell type and time point are not known.

In its sample, this clonotype was seen many times. V and J are TRBV5-1 and TRBJ1-1; 7 nucleotides align to TRBD1. J was trimmed by 3 bases and V by 4 bases; bases with no gene match: 3. The CDR3 is 13 residues long. The germline V gene has CDR1 SGHRS and CDR2 YFSETQ. Here the CDR3 DNA reads TGCGCCAGCAGCGCCGGACAGGACACTGAAGCTTTCTTT. Translating it yields CASSAGQDTEAFF.

This clonotype was found a few times. The chain is built from TRBV4-3 and TRBJ2-7; D is perhaps TRBD1 (6 bases). The germline gives CDR1 LGHNA, CDR2 YSLEER. V was pared by 1 base and J by 9 bases, with 10 bases between. The CDR3 covers 12 residues. CDR3 residues: CASSQGGQVQYF. The CDR3 DNA sequence: TGCGCCAGCAGCCAAGGGGGACAAGTGCAGTACTTC.

The chain joins TRBV5-1 to TRBJ2-2, with 7 bases matching TRBD1. This CDR3 contains 14 residues. The V gene end was trimmed by 2 bases and the J gene end by 6 bases; junction bases not matched to a gene: 4. Germline CDR1 SGHRS, CDR2 YFSETQ. CDR3 region: CASSFTGAAGELFF. DNA of the CDR3: TGCGCCAGCAGCTTTACAGGGGCGGCCGGGGAGCTGTTTTTT.

The chain links TRBV5-1 to TRBJ2-1; possible D gene TRBD1, 5 bases. V lost 0 bases to trimming and J lost 5 bases, with 12 bases between them. CDR1 SGHRS and CDR2 YFSETQ come from the germline V gene. The CDR3 spans 15 residues. The DNA for the CDR3 is TGCGCCAGCAGCTTGGCCTGGGGCAGGGACAATGAGCAGTTCTTC. Translation gives CASSLAWGRDNEQFF.

V and J are TRBV7-2 and TRBJ2-5; D is uncertain. CDR1 is SGHTA and CDR2 is FQGNSA in the germline V gene. V dropped 1 base and J dropped 5 bases, with 8 bases sitting between them. This CDR3 has 13 residues. Here the CDR3 reads CASSLGRPETQYF. The CDR3 DNA follows: TGTGCCAGCAGCTTAGGCAGGCCGGAGACCCAGTACTTC.

This clonotype was recorded many times. The genes are TRBV18 and TRBJ2-7; perhaps TRBD2 as D (6 bases). This CDR3 has 12 residues. Trimming removed 4 bases at V and 5 bases at J, with 9 bases between. CDR1 and CDR2 from the germline V gene are KGHSH and LQKENI. The CDR3 nucleotides read TGTGCCAGCTCACAGGGGAGGAACGAGCAGTACGTC. Translating it yields CASSQGRNEQYV.

The gene calls are TRBV2 and TRBJ2-3; no clear D gene. This CDR3 contains 15 residues. Germline assignment: CDR1 SNHLY and CDR2 FYNNEI. V was shortened by 2 bases and J by 0 bases, with 9 bases between the two germline ends. In nucleotides, the CDR3 is TGTGCCAGCAGTGAAAACGGAATAAGCACAGATACGCAGTATTTT. Translation gives CASSENGISTDTQYF.

This clonotype was seen a handful of times. The rearrangement uses TRBV2 and TRBJ2-3; D possibly corresponds to TRBD1 (5 bases). CDR3 length equals 13 residues. Germline CDR1 reads SNHLY; CDR2 reads FYNNEI. The V end lost 8 bases, the J end lost 3 bases, and 12 bases lay between the germline ends. DNA for the CDR3: TGTGCCAGCGGGGCTAGGCGGACAGATACGCAGTATTTT. Protein: CASGARRTDTQYF.

This clonotype was observed a few times. The V and J genes are TRBV5-4 and TRBJ1-1; 10 nucleotides agree with TRBD1. The CDR3 covers 14 residues. V lost 3 bases to trimming and J lost 8 bases; unmatched junction nucleotides: 7. CDR1 is SGHNT, CDR2 YYREEE, per germline (reference sequence). The chain's CDR3 is CASSSRDRGREAFF. The CDR3 bases are TGTGCCAGCAGCTCCCGGGACAGGGGAAGGGAAGCTTTCTTT.

This clonotype was counted a few times. The chain employs TRBV7-9 and TRBJ2-7, with D tentatively TRBD1 (6 bases). Trimming cost V 0 bases and J 4 bases, with 7 bases left between them. This CDR3 spans 13 amino acids. Germline V gene lookup returns CDR1 SEHNR and CDR2 FQNEAQ (reference sequence). CDR3 sequence (DNA): TGTGCCAGCAGCTTAGCCAGGGGATACGAGCAGTACGTC. It encodes CASSLARGYEQYV.

In its sample, this clonotype was seen a few times. This rearrangement joins TRBV9 to TRBJ1-2; 7 bases map to TRBD1. After removal of 3 bases from V and 1 base from J, the junction contained 3 bases not matched to a gene. The CDR3 is 14 amino acids. Germline loops: CDR1 SGDLS, CDR2 YYNGEE. The CDR3, as DNA: TGTGCCAGCAGCGAGGACAGGCATAACTATGGCTACACCTTC. Encoded protein: CASSEDRHNYGYTF.

This clonotype was counted a few times. This rearrangement joins TRBV7-2 to TRBJ1-5; D remains unclear. Germline-derived CDR1 and CDR2 are SGHTA and FQGNSA. V was clipped by 3 bases and J by 0 bases, with 3 bases between them. CDR3 length: 13 residues. Written as DNA, the CDR3 is TGTGCCAGCAGCTTCTATAGCAATCAGCCCCAGCATTTT. This translates into CASSFYSNQPQHF. Looking up the rest from reference TRBV7-2 and TRBJ1-5 gives the full variable domain: GAGVSQSPSNKVTEKGKDVELRCDPISGHTALYWYRQSLGQGLEFLIYFQGNSAPDKSGLPSDRFSAERTGGSVSTLTIQRTQQEDSAVYLCASSFYSNQPQHFGDGTRLSIL.

This clonotype occurred a few times. The rearrangement uses TRBV20-1 and TRBJ2-7; maybe TRBD2 (5 bases). The V gene's germline CDR1 is DFQATT and CDR2 SNEGSKA (reference sequence). V lost 6 bases to trimming and J lost 5 bases, with 20 bases between them. The length of the CDR3 is 14 residues. This chain's CDR3 is CSAPGEGARNEQYF. CDR3 nucleotides: TGCAGTGCCCCAGGCGAGGGAGCTCGCAACGAGCAGTACTTC.

The chain employs TRBV6-1 and TRBJ2-1, with 9 bases lining up with TRBD1. In germline, CDR1 is MNHNS, CDR2 SASEGT. The trim removed 6 bases at V and 5 bases at J, leaving 11 bases unmatched. The CDR3 is 16 residues long. This chain's CDR3 is CASSQALGQGDNEQFF. The CDR3 nucleotides read TGTGCCAGCAGCCAGGCTTTGGGACAGGGAGACAATGAGCAGTTCTTC.

In its sample, this clonotype was seen a few times. This chain connects TRBV2 to TRBJ2-5; D unresolved. V was pared by 6 bases and J by 7 bases, with 18 bases between. CDR1 and CDR2 (germline): SNHLY, FYNNEI. The CDR3 is 14 residues long. This chain's CDR3 is CASSVPTWLGTQYF. CDR3 nucleotide sequence: TGTGCCAGCAGCGTCCCGACTTGGCTTGGGACCCAGTACTTC.

The chain is built from TRBV5-1 and TRBJ1-6; tentatively, D is TRBD1 (5 bases). Germline CDR1 is SGHRS and CDR2 is YFSETQ. V lost 4 bases and J 6 bases, leaving 11 bases between the germline ends. The CDR3 runs 14 residues. The CDR3 spells CASSMTAVNSPLHF. CDR3 DNA: TGCGCCAGCAGCATGACAGCGGTTAATTCACCCCTCCACTTT. Complete variable domain (other parts from reference TRBV5-1 and TRBJ1-6): KAGVTQTPRYLIKTRGQQVTLSCSPISGHRSVSWYQQTPGQGLQFLFEYFSETQRNKGNFPGRFSGRQFSNSRSEMNVSTLELGDSALYLCASSMTAVNSPLHFGNGTRLTVT.

This chain connects TRBV28 to TRBJ1-2; 7 nucleotides match TRBD1. The V gene's germline CDR1 is MDHEN and CDR2 SYDVKM. V was clipped by 6 bases and J by 9 bases; unmatched bases: 10. This CDR3 region has 13 residues. The CDR3 loop is CASSRTGFWSYTF. CDR3 sequence (DNA): TGTGCCAGCAGCCGGACAGGATTCTGGAGCTACACCTTC.

The chain has TRBV5-1 and TRBJ2-7; 8 bases align to TRBD1. This CDR3 is built from 14 residues. Trimming at V came to 3 bases and at J to 2 bases, leaving 4 bases not matched to a gene. The germline gives CDR1 SGHRS, CDR2 YFSETQ. CDR3 region: CASSYGTGTYEQYF. The DNA of the CDR3 is TGCGCCAGCAGCTATGGGACAGGTACCTACGAGCAGTACTTC.

V is TRBV20-1 and J is TRBJ1-4; 8 bases align to TRBD1. V was pared by 6 bases and J by 8 bases, with 11 bases of the junction left unmatched. Looked up from germline, CDR1 is DFQATT and CDR2 is SNEGSKA (reference sequence). The CDR3 runs to 14 residues. For the CDR3, the DNA is TGCAGTGCATCGTTCAGGGGGCGCGGCGAAAAACTGTTTTTT. Translating it yields CSASFRGRGEKLFF.

V gene TRBV30 combines with J gene TRBJ2-7; D gene unclear. The CDR3 sequence is 14 residues long. V gave up 2 bases and J gave up 6 bases, with 17 bases separating them. CDR1 GTSNPN and CDR2 SVGIG come from the germline V gene (reference sequence). CDR3 coding DNA: TGTGCCTGGAGTTTTTATACGGGTTTTAGCGAGCAGTACTTC. Its protein product is CAWSFYTGFSEQYF. Complete variable domain (other parts from reference TRBV30 and TRBJ2-7): SQTIHQWPATLVQPVGSPLSLECTVEGTSNPNLYWYRQAAGRGLQLLFYSVGIGQISSEVPQNLSASRPQDRQFILSSKKLLLSDSGFYLCAWSFYTGFSEQYFGPGTRLTVT.

This clonotype was seen a few times. This sequence joins TRBV20-1 and TRBJ2-5; D not resolved. The V end was cut by 1 base, the J end by 5 bases, with 8 bases between. Germline V gives CDR1 DFQATT, CDR2 SNEGSKA (reference sequence). The CDR3 extends over 12 amino acids. The CDR3 region is CSARVGSETQYF. The DNA for the CDR3 is TGCAGTGCTAGAGTGGGTTCGGAGACCCAGTACTTC.

This clonotype was found a few times. The chain links TRBV3-2 to TRBJ1-1. TRBV3-2 is shown as a pseudogene. The CDR3 is 13 residues long. The CDR3 bases are TGTGCCGGAACCCACAGAAAGAACACTGAAGCTTTCTTT. This encodes CAGTHRKNTEAFF.

The rearrangement joins TRBV9 to TRBJ2-6, with D possibly matching TRBD1 (6 bases). V was pared by 4 bases and J by 2 bases, with 13 bases between. This CDR3 comprises 16 residues. Germline V CDR1 and CDR2: SGDLS, YYNGEE. In DNA, the CDR3 is TGTGCCAGCAGCCCAGGGGTGAGGGCTGGGGCCAACGTCCTGACTTTC. It is translated as CASSPGVRAGANVLTF.

This clonotype was observed a few times. This chain's CDR3 is CASSLVSGTDVVTEAFF. The DNA of the CDR3 is TGTGCCAGCAGCTTAGTTAGTGGGACAGATGTTGTAACTGAAGCTTTCTTT. The J gene is TRBJ1-1, the V gene TRBV7-9, with 7 bases matching TRBD1. V was clipped by 1 base and J by 5 bases; unmatched bases: 13. CDR1 SEHNR and CDR2 FQNEAQ come from the germline V gene (reference sequence). The CDR3 is 17 amino acids.

The genes are TRBV10-3 and TRBJ2-5, with a possible D match to TRBD2 (6 bases). CDR3 size: 14 residues. The germline V gene encodes CDR1 ENHRY and CDR2 SYGVKD. Trimming shortened V by 6 bases and J by 0 bases, and 11 bases separated the two germline ends. The CDR3 nucleotides are TGTGCCATCAGGTCTAGCGCCAACCAAGAGACCCAGTACTTC. It encodes CAIRSSANQETQYF.